Listed here are 4 T cell receptor beta chains from one sample, sequenced in a study of blood T cells in healthy people across ages. The authors ran a second PCR of about 7 to 11 cycles using a sample-barcoded 5' primer and a J-beta primer mix. TCRdb reprocessed the 5' RACE reads with MiXCR, giving one entry per CDR3 protein. The sample contains more than 650,000 distinct CDR3 sequences, about 24% of which appear only once. The sequencing sample was made of blood. Every receptor here comes from a man aged 65-85 years in good health.

This clonotype was picked up a small number of times. The chain recombines TRBV6-6 with TRBJ2-7; D possibly corresponds to TRBD1 (5 bases). In germline, CDR1 is MNHNY, CDR2 SVGAGI (reference sequence). The CDR3 runs 15 residues. Trimming pared 5 bases from V and 0 bases from J, leaving 14 bases between. The CDR3 sequence is CASSHGRGASYEQYF. In DNA, the CDR3 is TGTGCCAGCAGTCACGGACGTGGGGCCTCCTACGAGCAGTACTTC.

This clonotype has only a few counts. The chain uses TRBV5-1 and TRBJ2-7; D ambiguous. Germline CDR1 SGHRS, CDR2 YFSETQ. This CDR3 comprises 14 residues. Trimming took 3 bases from V and 1 from J, leaving 11 bases between them. Here the CDR3 reads CASSSSAGSYEQYF. Written as DNA, the CDR3 is TGCGCCAGCAGCTCTTCCGCAGGTTCCTACGAGCAGTACTTC.

This rearrangement joins TRBV24-1 to TRBJ2-5, with TRBD1 identical over 11 bases. The CDR3 contains 15 residues. Germline CDR1 reads KGHDR; CDR2 reads SFDVKD. The V and J ends lost 4 bases and 5 bases, in that order; junction bases with no gene match: 5. DNA of the CDR3: TGTGCCACCAGTGACGGACAGGGGGCATGGGAGACCCAGTACTTC. It specifies CATSDGQGAWETQYF.

This clonotype was detected a few times. This sequence joins TRBV29-1 and TRBJ2-1, with D unclear. V was pared by 4 bases and J by 6 bases, with 10 bases between. The CDR3 extends over 12 amino acids. CDR1 is SQVTM, CDR2 ANQGSEA, per germline. The CDR3 sequence: CSVVVSFNEQFF. CDR3 coding DNA: TGCAGCGTTGTTGTCAGCTTCAATGAGCAGTTCTTC.